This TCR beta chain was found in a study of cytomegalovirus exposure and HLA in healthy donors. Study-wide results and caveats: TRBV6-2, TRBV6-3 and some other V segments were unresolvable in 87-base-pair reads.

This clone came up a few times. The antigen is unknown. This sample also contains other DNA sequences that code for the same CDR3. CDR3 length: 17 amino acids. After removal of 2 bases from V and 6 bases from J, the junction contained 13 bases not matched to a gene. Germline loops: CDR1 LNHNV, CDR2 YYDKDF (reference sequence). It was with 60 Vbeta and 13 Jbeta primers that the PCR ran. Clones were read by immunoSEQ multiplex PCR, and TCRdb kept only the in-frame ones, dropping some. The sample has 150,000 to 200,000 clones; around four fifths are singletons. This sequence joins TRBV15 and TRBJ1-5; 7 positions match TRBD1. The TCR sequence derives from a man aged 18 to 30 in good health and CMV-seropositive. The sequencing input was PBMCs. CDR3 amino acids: CATSRSVSGGVTQPQHF. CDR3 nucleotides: TGTGCCACCAGCAGATCGGTTTCAGGGGGAGTCACTCAGCCCCAGCATTTT.